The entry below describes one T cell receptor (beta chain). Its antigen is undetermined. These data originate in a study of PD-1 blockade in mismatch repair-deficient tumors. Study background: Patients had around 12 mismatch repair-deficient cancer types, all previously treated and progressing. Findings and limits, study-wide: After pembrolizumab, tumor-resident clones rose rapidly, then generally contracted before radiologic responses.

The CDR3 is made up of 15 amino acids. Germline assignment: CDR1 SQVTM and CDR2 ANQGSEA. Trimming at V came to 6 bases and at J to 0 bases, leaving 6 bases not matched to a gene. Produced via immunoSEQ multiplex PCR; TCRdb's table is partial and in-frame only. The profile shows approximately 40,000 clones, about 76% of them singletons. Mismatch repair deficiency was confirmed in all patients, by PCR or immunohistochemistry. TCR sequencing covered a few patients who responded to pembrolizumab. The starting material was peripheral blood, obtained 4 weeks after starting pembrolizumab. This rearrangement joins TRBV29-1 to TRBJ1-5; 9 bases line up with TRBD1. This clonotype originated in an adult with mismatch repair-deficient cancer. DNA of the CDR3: TGCAGCGTATCCGGGACAGGGAATAGCAATCAGCCCCAGCATTTT. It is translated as CSVSGTGNSNQPQHF.